These 11 T cell receptor beta chains were all obtained from the same sample, sequenced in a study of CXCR3-negative and CXCR3-positive naive CD8 T cells. General study findings and limits: CXCR3-positive naive cells carried more hydrophobic TRB CDR3s than CXCR3-negative naive cells did.

Their recognized antigens are unknown. The method, 5' RACE with UMI labels, was used to prepare the TRB cDNA libraries. TCRdb re-called the 5' RACE reads and catalogs CDR3 proteins one per entry, DNA excluded. The sample yields 50,000 to 65,000 distinct CDR3 sequences, of which the top ten take up approximately 0.8%. The sequencing sample was made of naive CXCR3+ CD8+ T cells from blood. The sample's subset: CD45RO-CCR7+CD27+CD95- naive CD8+ T cells expressing CXCR3 (TNR3+). These receptors all come from a human donor in good health. Some clones in this sample may be carry-over from other donors' samples.

V gene TRBV6-6 combines with J gene TRBJ1-2; the D call of TRBD1 rests on TCRdb alone, since no DNA is present to check it. Germline lookup yields CDR1 MNHNY and CDR2 SVGAGI (reference sequence). CDR3 length equals 14 residues. The CDR3 loop reads CASSPEDRVGGYTF.

V usage is TRBV4-1 and J usage is TRBJ2-1; no DNA is available, so the TRBD1 call from TCRdb remains unchecked. CDR3 length: 15 amino acids. The germline gives CDR1 MGHRA, CDR2 YSYEKL. The CDR3 spells CASSQENLGGLHQFF.

V and J are TRBV6-5 and TRBJ2-2; TCRdb's D call of TRBD1 is untestable without DNA. Germline V gene data show CDR1 as MNHEY and CDR2 as SVGAGI. This CDR3 spans 16 amino acids. CDR3 loop: CASSYAMPGTGGELFF.

The chain couples TRBV6-2 or TRBV6-3 to TRBJ1-2; lacking DNA, the TRBD1 call made by TCRdb goes unchecked. CDR1 and CDR2 from the germline V gene are MNHEY and SVGEGT. CDR3 length: 15 amino acids. The CDR3 sequence: CASSSRQAVVLGYTF.

V and J are TRBV27 and TRBJ1-6; the D call of TRBD1 rests on TCRdb alone, since no DNA is present to check it. The germline CDR1 and CDR2 sequences are MNHEY and SMNVEV (reference sequence). The CDR3 spans 15 residues. The CDR3 is CASRGQAAHNSPLHF.

This chain joins TRBV7-9 and TRBJ1-1; with no DNA, the TCRdb D assignment of TRBD1 cannot be verified. The CDR3 is 13 amino acids. The V gene's germline CDR1 is SEHNR and CDR2 FQNEAQ (reference sequence). The CDR3: CASSLAGVPEAFF.

The chain has TRBV7-9 and TRBJ2-3; TCRdb's assignment of TRBD2 cannot be checked, as there is no DNA. Germline V CDR1 and CDR2: SEHNR, FQNEAQ (reference sequence). The CDR3 consists of 14 residues. The CDR3 sequence: CASSYAGDSDTQYF.

V gene TRBV7-3 combines with J gene TRBJ2-1. There are 13 residues in the CDR3. The germline gives CDR1 SGHTA, CDR2 FQGTGA. CDR3 region: CASSWIRSNEQFF.

The chain recombines TRBV6-5 with TRBJ2-7; there is no DNA to check the TCRdb D call of TRBD2. CDR1 and CDR2 from the germline V gene are MNHEY and SVGAGI. This CDR3 has 14 amino acids. CDR3 sequence: CASSSQAGTYEQYF.

The chain couples TRBV2 to TRBJ1-1; as DNA is missing, the TRBD1 call by TCRdb cannot be tested. Germline CDR1 reads SNHLY; CDR2 reads FYNNEI. The CDR3 length is 14 residues. CDR3 in amino acids: CASTRDNMNTEAFF. Combining the CDR3 with reference TRBV2 and TRBJ1-1 gives the whole variable domain EPEVTQTPSHQVTQMGQEVILRCVPISNHLYFYWYRQILGQKVEFLVSFYNNEISEKSEIFDDQFSVERPDGSNFTLKIRSTKLEDSAMYFCASTRDNMNTEAFFGQGTRLTVV.

V usage is TRBV7-2 and J usage is TRBJ1-1; TCRdb outputs TRBD1, but without DNA this stays unchecked. The CDR3 consists of 14 residues. From germline, CDR1 is SGHTA and CDR2 FQGNSA. CDR3 amino acids: CASSLREMNTEAFF.